The subject of this entry is one TCR beta chain. The entry originates in a study of blood T cell repertoires in COVID-19. Looking at the study overall: From the United States, Italy and Spain came samples of acute and convalescent COVID-19. T cells, B-cell-depleted T cells, or PBMCs provided the cDNA or gDNA that served as material.

Authors' data handling: From reference gene primer amplification, estimates of nucleated cell counts were derived. TCRdb's copy holds only in-frame clones and misses some; the assay was immunoSEQ multiplex PCR. That table gives V, J and clone size, and the DNA gave D and trimming. The table lists about 76,000 clones, 80% to 90% of them singletons. The germline V and J ends were trimmed by 3 bases and 4 bases, with 15 bases remaining between them. The V gene's germline CDR1 is LGHNA and CDR2 YSLEER. The CDR3 runs 15 residues. This chain uses TRBV4-3 with TRBJ1-2; maybe TRBD1 (6 bases). The sequenced material came from peripheral blood. The origin of this receptor is a man aged 45-65 years with active COVID-19. The CDR3 sequence is CASSQKWGGVYGYTF. The CDR3, as DNA: TGCGCCAGCAGCCAGAAGTGGGGGGGCGTCTATGGCTACACCTTC.